The 25 T cell receptor beta chains below were found in one sample sequenced in a study of a mutant IDH1 vaccine in newly diagnosed glioma. Their recognized antigens are unknown. Sequenced by immunoSEQ multiplex PCR; TCRdb stores in-frame clones only, minus some. Of 10,000 to 15,000 clones in the sample, around 78% were seen once. Time point described: week 47, end of study. Every vaccine dose comprised 300 ug of mutant IDH1 20-mer peptide plus topical imiquimod. Material: PBMCs, obtained from a glioma patient whose treatment included an IDH1 peptide vaccine. Source of these receptors: a middle-aged woman with glioma.

The chain carries TRBV25-1 and TRBJ1-1; 7 bases match TRBD1. The ends lost 3 bases at V and 13 bases at J; junction bases unmatched: 8. The germline V gene encodes CDR1 MGHDK and CDR2 SYGVNS. The CDR3 is 12 residues long. The CDR3 loop reads CASSESQGVDFF. The CDR3 region has the DNA TGTGCCAGCAGTGAGAGTCAGGGGGTGGATTTCTTT. Full variable domain (remainder filled in from reference TRBV25-1 and TRBJ1-1): EADIYQTPRYLVIGTGKKITLECSQTMGHDKMYWYQQDPGMELHLIHYSYGVNSTEKGDLSSESTVSRIRTEHFPLTLESARPSHTSQYLCASSESQGVDFFGQGTRLTVV.

This CDR3 reads CASSPTGGEDEKLFF. The CDR3 region has the DNA TGTGCCAGCAGCCCCACAGGGGGAGAGGATGAAAAACTGTTTTTT. This chain connects TRBV6-5 to TRBJ1-4; 8 bases line up with TRBD1. Per the germline V gene, CDR1 is MNHEY and CDR2 is SVGAGI. The CDR3 contains 15 residues. V dropped 6 bases and J dropped 6; count of bases not matched to a gene: 9.

This chain joins TRBV15 and TRBJ2-5; TRBD2 matches 9 bases. This CDR3 has 14 residues. Germline CDR1 and CDR2: LNHNV and YYDKDF (reference sequence). Losses at the gene ends were 6 bases for V and 2 bases for J; bases not matched to a gene: 4. The CDR3 DNA follows: TGTGCCACCAGGAGACTAGCGGAGCAAGAGACCCAGTACTTC. Encoded protein: CATRRLAEQETQYF.

V gene TRBV6-1 combines with J gene TRBJ2-2; D tentatively reads TRBD1 or TRBD2 (6 bases each). V was clipped by 7 bases and J by 13 bases, with 16 bases between them. CDR1 and CDR2 from the germline V gene are MNHNS and SASEGT. The CDR3 runs to 12 residues. The CDR3 sequence: CASTLEGGGLFF. The DNA for the CDR3 is TGTGCCAGCACCCTTGAGGGGGGAGGGCTGTTTTTT.

The J gene is TRBJ2-1, the V gene TRBV5-4; TRBD1 aligns across 7 bases. This CDR3 has 14 amino acids. CDR1 and CDR2 from the germline V gene are SGHNT and YYREEE (reference sequence). The junction had 5 bases not matched to a gene; V was cut back by 2 bases and J by 6 bases. CDR3 sequence reads: CASSFIGQVNEQFF. The DNA of the CDR3 is TGTGCCAGCAGCTTCATAGGACAGGTCAATGAGCAGTTCTTC.

The chain links TRBV5-1 to TRBJ2-6; TRBD1 is a possible D gene (6 bases). The V gene's germline CDR1 is SGHRS and CDR2 YFSETQ. V gave up 0 bases and J gave up 0 bases, with 10 bases separating them. The CDR3 sequence is 17 residues long. The CDR3 sequence is CASSLGQGSSGANVLTF. In DNA form, the CDR3 reads TGCGCCAGCAGCTTGGGGCAGGGGAGCTCTGGGGCCAACGTCCTGACTTTC.

J is TRBJ2-5 and V is TRBV7-9; D may be TRBD1 (5 bases). V lost 5 bases and J lost 5, with 12 bases in between. Germline values: CDR1 SEHNR, CDR2 FQNEAQ (reference sequence). The CDR3 length is 13 residues. CDR3: CASSGHSRETQYF. The DNA of the CDR3 is TGTGCCAGCAGCGGACACTCACGGGAGACCCAGTACTTC. The full variable domain, rest sourced from reference TRBV7-9 and TRBJ2-5, is DTGVSQNPRHKITKRGQNVTFRCDPISEHNRLYWYRQTLGQGPEFLTYFQNEAQLEKSRLLSDRFSAERPKGSFSTLEIQRTEQGDSAMYLCASSGHSRETQYFGPGTRLLVL.

This clone was counted a single time. The chain recombines TRBV9 with TRBJ2-3; TRBD2 matches at 10 bases. Germline V lookup: CDR1 SGDLS, CDR2 YYNGEE. Unmatched junction bases numbered 8, after V lost 4 bases and J lost 3 bases. The CDR3 loop spans 16 amino acids. CDR3 sequence (DNA): TGTGCCAGCAGCCCAGATAGCGGGGGGATGACAGATACGCAGTATTTT. It yields the protein CASSPDSGGMTDTQYF.

The genes are TRBV9 and TRBJ2-1; TRBD2 aligns across 10 bases. V gave up 0 bases and J gave up 7 bases; unmatched junction bases: 16. CDR3 length: 19 amino acids. CDR1 SGDLS and CDR2 YYNGEE come from the germline V gene. The CDR3 region is CASSVASNVRSGGRNEQFF. Written as DNA, the CDR3 is TGTGCCAGCAGCGTAGCATCCAATGTACGTAGCGGGGGGAGGAATGAGCAGTTCTTC.

The chain joins TRBV4-1 to TRBJ1-6, with D possibly TRBD1 on 5 matching bases. The length of the CDR3 is 15 residues. Trimming shortened V by 4 bases and J by 6 bases, and 13 bases separated the two germline ends. Germline lookup yields CDR1 MGHRA and CDR2 YSYEKL. The CDR3 loop reads CASSLGTQSNSPLHF. CDR3 coding DNA: TGCGCCAGCAGCCTAGGGACGCAAAGTAATTCACCCCTCCACTTT.

This clone was counted once. The gene calls are TRBV28 and TRBJ1-4; 7 nucleotides align to TRBD1. CDR1 and CDR2 (germline): MDHEN, SYDVKM. Losses at the gene ends were 6 bases for V and 5 bases for J; bases not matched to a gene: 9. The CDR3 is 15 residues long. The CDR3 loop is CASRLTGAMNEKLFF. The CDR3 region has the DNA TGTGCCAGCAGGCTTACAGGGGCCATGAATGAAAAACTGTTTTTT.

The chain has TRBV2 and TRBJ2-7; D may be TRBD2 (6 bases). The germline V gene has CDR1 SNHLY and CDR2 FYNNEI. Deletions cut 6 bases from V and 5 bases from J, with 17 bases between. The CDR3 consists of 14 residues. CDR3 sequence: CASSSGTPLDEQYF. CDR3 DNA sequence: TGTGCCAGCAGCTCCGGGACTCCCCTGGACGAGCAGTACTTC.

This clone appeared a single time. The rearrangement uses TRBV19 and TRBJ1-1; tentatively, D is TRBD1 (6 bases). V lost 6 bases to trimming and J lost 0 bases, with 8 bases between them. Germline V gene sequence: CDR1 LNHDA, CDR2 SQIVND (reference sequence). This CDR3 region has 13 residues. CDR3 sequence: CASRDSMNTEAFF. The CDR3, as DNA: TGTGCCAGTAGGGACAGTATGAACACTGAAGCTTTCTTT.

The V call is TRBV7-9, the J call TRBJ2-5; D perhaps matches TRBD2 (5 bases). Trimming shortened V by 2 bases and J by 5 bases, and 12 bases separated the two germline ends. The germline V gene has CDR1 SEHNR and CDR2 FQNEAQ (reference sequence). CDR3 length equals 14 residues. CDR3 sequence reads: CASSLHGDWETQYF. CDR3 DNA sequence: TGTGCCAGCAGCTTACACGGGGATTGGGAGACCCAGTACTTC.

The chain employs TRBV28 and TRBJ2-2; D gene ambiguous. CDR1 is MDHEN and CDR2 is SYDVKM in the germline V gene. V shed 5 bases and J shed 7 bases, with 14 bases lying between them. The CDR3 consists of 14 residues. The CDR3 is CASSPNEQFGELFF. CDR3 bases: TGTGCCAGCAGTCCTAATGAACAGTTCGGGGAGCTGTTTTTT.

The gene calls are TRBV7-9 and TRBJ2-7, with D perhaps TRBD1 (5 bases). CDR1 SEHNR and CDR2 FQNEAQ come from the germline V gene (reference sequence). V lost 3 bases to trimming and J lost 7 bases, with 16 bases between them. CDR3 length: 14 residues. The CDR3 loop reads CASSFQGSLKEQYF. In DNA form, the CDR3 reads TGTGCCAGCAGCTTTCAGGGAAGCCTAAAGGAGCAGTACTTC.

The chain combines TRBV28 with TRBJ2-7; 8 nucleotides align to TRBD1. Germline assignment: CDR1 MDHEN and CDR2 SYDVKM. CDR3 length equals 13 residues. Losses at the gene ends were 10 bases for V and 4 bases for J; bases not matched to a gene: 9. CDR3 loop: CAITAQGAYEQYF. CDR3 in DNA: TGTGCCATCACGGCGCAGGGGGCATACGAGCAGTACTTC.

The gene calls are TRBV5-5 and TRBJ1-2; possibly TRBD1 for D (5 bases). CDR1 SGHKS and CDR2 YYEKEE come from the germline V gene (reference sequence). V lost 4 bases to trimming and J lost 5 bases, with 18 bases between them. The CDR3 runs to 15 residues. The CDR3 coding sequence is TGTGCCAGCAGCATCCCGGGAGGGGAGGTGTATGGCTACACCTTC. Translation gives CASSIPGGEVYGYTF.

V and J are TRBV29-1 and TRBJ2-5; D is unresolved. Germline assignment: CDR1 SQVTM and CDR2 ANQGSEA. There are 13 residues in the CDR3. Trimming left V 7 bases short and J 2 bases short, with 14 bases between. The CDR3 loop is CSGSQTYQETQYF. The CDR3 DNA is TGCAGCGGCTCGCAGACATATCAAGAGACCCAGTACTTC.

This clone was recorded once. This sequence joins TRBV11-3 and TRBJ2-5, with D perhaps matching TRBD2 (6 bases). V dropped 5 bases and J dropped 2 bases, with 21 bases sitting between them. The CDR3 length is 17 residues. Germline V gene sequence: CDR1 SGHNT, CDR2 YENEEA. The CDR3 region is CASSVGTGKDYQETQYF. The CDR3 DNA follows: TGTGCCAGCAGCGTAGGGACTGGGAAGGATTATCAAGAGACCCAGTACTTC.

This chain joins TRBV2 and TRBJ1-2; D is possibly TRBD1 (5 bases). The CDR3 extends over 11 amino acids. The V end was cut by 8 bases, the J end by 8 bases, with 12 bases between. Germline assignment: CDR1 SNHLY and CDR2 FYNNEI. CDR3 in amino acids: CASQGTQGYTF. The DNA of the CDR3 is TGTGCCAGCCAGGGAACTCAAGGCTACACCTTC.

The CDR3 nucleotides read TGTGCCAGCAGCTTGGGCTCGGCAACTAATGAAAAACTGTTTTTT. It is translated as CASSLGSATNEKLFF. The rearrangement links TRBV5-8 to TRBJ1-4; D call uncertain. Germline V gene lookup returns CDR1 SGHTS and CDR2 YDEGEE. V lost 0 bases and J lost 0, with 6 bases in between. The CDR3 covers 15 residues.

Only one count was recorded for this clone. The chain employs TRBV2 and TRBJ2-4; D could derive from TRBD1 or TRBD2 (5 bases each). V shed 4 bases and J shed 0 bases, with 13 bases lying between them. Germline CDR1 reads SNHLY; CDR2 reads FYNNEI. The length of the CDR3 is 16 residues. The CDR3 bases are TGTGCCAGCAGTGTCGGGGACCTACTAGCCAAAAACATTCAGTACTTC. It is translated as CASSVGDLLAKNIQYF.

As DNA, the CDR3 is TGTGCCAGCAGCCCCACAGGGTACAAGCAGTACTTC. Translated, it gives CASSPTGYKQYF. The genes are TRBV5-6 and TRBJ2-7, with D possibly being TRBD1 (6 bases). The V end was cut by 4 bases, the J end by 8 bases, with 13 bases between. This CDR3 has 12 amino acids. Germline CDR1 reads SGHDT; CDR2 reads YYEEEE.

The sample holds one count of this clone. Other DNA sequences in this sample translate to the same CDR3. The chain carries TRBV7-2 and TRBJ2-3; D unclear. From germline, CDR1 is SGHTA and CDR2 FQGNSA. Trimming left V 4 bases short and J 6 bases short, with 5 bases between. This CDR3 is 11 amino acids long. The CDR3 nucleotides are TGTGCCAGCAGCTCCCTGGATACGCAGTATTTT. It encodes CASSSLDTQYF.